This T cell receptor (beta chain) derives from a study of T cells in Graves' hyperthyroidism and ophthalmopathy. Amplified TCR beta CDR3 regions derived from RNA transcripts. HTBI primers were used for first-round RT-PCR of the TCR CDR3. MiXCR was run by TCRdb on the multiplex PCR reads, yielding one entry per CDR3 protein. The sample yields hundreds of thousands of distinct CDR3 sequences, 15% to 20% seen once. This CDR3 comprises 13 residues. The V end was cut by 7 bases, the J end by 3 bases, with 15 bases between. Germline CDR1 reads DFQATT; CDR2 reads SNEGSKA (reference sequence). Regarding the study as a whole: Most thyroid clonotypes with frequency above 0.001 were detected in blood.

Remarks on this clonotype: Its specificity is unknown.

Source material: blood. The receptor was isolated from a woman younger than 30 with Graves' hyperthyroidism. V is TRBV20-1 and J is TRBJ1-2, with a tentative D call TRBD1 (6 bases). CDR3 protein: CSVLMNRDYGYTF. Written as DNA, the CDR3 is TGCAGTGTCCTGATGAACAGGGACTATGGCTACACCTTC.